This passage covers 20 T cell receptor beta chains from one sample sequenced in a study of blood T cell repertoires in COVID-19. Clones were read by immunoSEQ multiplex PCR, and TCRdb kept only the in-frame ones, dropping some. This repertoire shows under 350,000 clones, approximately 90% found once; its top ten account for about 4.6%. What was sequenced was peripheral blood. These TCRs come from a man between 35 and 55 years old with acute or convalescent COVID-19.

The table lists this clone with a few counts. The chain links TRBV4-2 to TRBJ1-2; D gene uncertain. V gave up 4 bases and J gave up 6 bases, with 9 bases separating them. The CDR3 length is 12 residues. From germline, CDR1 is LGHNA and CDR2 YNFKEQ. The CDR3 spells CASSLEEDGYTF. The CDR3 DNA reads as TGTGCCAGCAGCCTGGAGGAGGATGGCTACACCTTC.

Only one count was recorded for this clone. V usage is TRBV11-2 and J usage is TRBJ2-1, with TRBD2 identical over 8 bases. This CDR3 region has 16 residues. Germline CDR1 reads SGHAT; CDR2 reads FQNNGV. Trimming cost V 5 bases and J 0 bases; bases outside gene matches: 6. This CDR3 reads CASSPTLAGSYNEQFF. CDR3 sequence (DNA): TGTGCCAGCAGCCCTACTCTAGCGGGCTCCTACAATGAGCAGTTCTTC.

The chain recombines TRBV20-1 with TRBJ1-2; 7 bases align to TRBD1. Germline V gene data show CDR1 as DFQATT and CDR2 as SNEGSKA (reference sequence). Trimming removed 3 bases from V and 10 bases from J; junction bases left unmatched: 5. The CDR3 consists of 11 residues. CDR3 protein: CSASDRVYYTF. Written as DNA, the CDR3 is TGCAGTGCTAGTGACAGGGTGTACTACACCTTC.

The rearrangement joins TRBV7-2 to TRBJ1-3; unclear D gene. Trimming took off 9 bases at V and 0 bases at J, with 12 bases between the two ends. The germline V gene encodes CDR1 SGHTA and CDR2 FQGNSA. CDR3 length: 14 residues. The CDR3 sequence is CASRRLSSGNTIYF. In DNA, the CDR3 is TGTGCCAGTAGGAGACTAAGCTCTGGAAACACCATATATTTT.

The chain uses TRBV9 and TRBJ2-3; 10 bases match TRBD2. The CDR3 sequence is 18 residues long. J gave up 2 bases and V 4 bases, and 13 bases lay outside the gene matches. Germline CDR1 reads SGDLS; CDR2 reads YYNGEE. This chain's CDR3 is CASSPRGQRGGITDTQYF. The DNA for the CDR3 is TGTGCCAGCAGCCCCAGAGGTCAGCGGGGGGGCATCACAGATACGCAGTATTTT.

This clone showed up just once. CDR3 region: CAWSGGQYGYTF. The CDR3 DNA is TGTGCCTGGAGCGGGGGACAGTATGGCTACACCTTC. The rearrangement uses TRBV30 and TRBJ1-2; TRBD1 agrees at 7 bases. V shed 3 bases and J 5 bases; nucleotides not matched to a gene: 3. The CDR3 has 12 amino acids. The germline gives CDR1 GTSNPN, CDR2 SVGIG (reference sequence). The complete variable domain, with remaining parts taken from reference TRBV30 and TRBJ1-2, reads SQTIHQWPATLVQPVGSPLSLECTVEGTSNPNLYWYRQAAGRGLQLLFYSVGIGQISSEVPQNLSASRPQDRQFILSSKKLLLSDSGFYLCAWSGGQYGYTFGSGTRLTVV.

J is TRBJ2-5 and V is TRBV3-1 (or the pseudogene TRBV3-2); the D gene is possibly TRBD2 (7 bases). This CDR3 has 15 amino acids. In germline, CDR1 is LGHDT, CDR2 YNNKEL (reference sequence). The V end lost 8 bases, the J end lost 4 bases, and 20 bases lay between the germline ends. The CDR3 protein is CASRLAGAWGETQYF. The CDR3 region has the DNA TGTGCCAGCCGTTTGGCGGGGGCCTGGGGAGAGACCCAGTACTTC.

This chain connects TRBV11-2 to TRBJ2-7; the match to TRBD1 covers 8 bases. Germline values: CDR1 SGHAT, CDR2 FQNNGV. CDR3 size: 17 residues. Unmatched junction bases numbered 11, after V lost 3 bases and J lost 1 base. CDR3 bases: TGTGCCAGCAGCTTCAGACAGGGGATGGCCTGGTCCTACGAGCAGTACTTC. It translates to CASSFRQGMAWSYEQYF.

This chain connects TRBV3-1 (or the pseudogene TRBV3-2) to TRBJ2-3, with 7 bases fitting TRBD2. V was clipped by 0 bases and J by 9 bases; unmatched bases: 6. This CDR3 comprises 14 residues. In germline, CDR1 is LGHDT, CDR2 YNNKEL (reference sequence). The CDR3 nucleotides are TGTGCCAGCAGCCAAGATAGTGCGGGGGACACGCAGTATTTT. Its protein is CASSQDSAGDTQYF.

This chain joins TRBV6-5 and TRBJ2-2; the D gene is possibly TRBD1 (5 bases). The CDR3 runs 14 residues. CDR1 is MNHEY, CDR2 SVGAGI, per germline. The V end lost 2 bases, the J end lost 4 bases, and 8 bases lay between the germline ends. The CDR3 region has the DNA TGTGCCAGCAGTTACGAGACAGTCACCGGGGAGCTGTTTTTT. Protein sequence: CASSYETVTGELFF.

The CDR3 nucleotides read TGCGCCAGCAGTGATTTAGCGGAGAGCTCCTACAATGAGCAGTTCTTC. Its translation: CASSDLAESSYNEQFF. The chain carries TRBV10-2 and TRBJ2-1; D possibly corresponds to TRBD2 (6 bases). Per germline, CDR1 WSHSY and CDR2 SAAADI. Trimming shortened V by 3 bases and J by 0 bases, and 12 bases separated the two germline ends. This CDR3 has 16 residues.

This clone was detected a few times. The chain recombines TRBV19 with TRBJ1-2; TRBD1 is a possible D gene (6 bases). This CDR3 region has 15 residues. V lost 4 bases, J lost 3 bases, and 15 bases lay in between. Germline CDR1 LNHDA, CDR2 SQIVND (reference sequence). CDR3 in DNA: TGTGCCAGTAGTAGCTGGGGGCCGGGTGACTATGGCTACACCTTC. Amino acid sequence: CASSSWGPGDYGYTF.

The V gene is TRBV7-9, the J gene TRBJ1-4; TRBD1 aligns across 7 bases. V trimming: 5 bases; J trimming: 5 bases; junction bases outside the gene matches: 5. This CDR3 contains 14 residues. Germline lookup yields CDR1 SEHNR and CDR2 FQNEAQ (reference sequence). The CDR3 nucleotides are TGTGCCAGCAGCCGCTGGGACAGAAATGAAAAACTGTTTTTT. Encoded protein: CASSRWDRNEKLFF.

As DNA, the CDR3 is TGTGCCATCAAAAGCGGGGGGGATACGCAGTATTTT. Its translation: CAIKSGGDTQYF. The chain is built from TRBV10-3 and TRBJ2-3, with TRBD2 identical over 9 bases. J was trimmed by 6 bases and V by 7 bases; bases with no gene match: 2. From germline, CDR1 is ENHRY and CDR2 SYGVKD. This CDR3 has 12 amino acids.

This chain joins TRBV7-9 and TRBJ1-6; no clear D gene. Germline CDR1 reads SEHNR; CDR2 reads FQNEAQ (reference sequence). This CDR3 region has 11 residues. V gave up 4 bases and J gave up 12 bases, with 7 bases separating them. This CDR3 is CASSSTQPLHF. The CDR3 DNA reads as TGTGCCAGCAGCTCCACTCAACCCCTCCACTTT.

The chain recombines TRBV10-1 with TRBJ1-1; the D gene is possibly TRBD1 (6 bases). The V gene's germline CDR1 is WNHNN and CDR2 SYGVQD (reference sequence). This CDR3 spans 13 amino acids. V lost 6 bases and J 1 base, leaving 9 bases between the germline ends. CDR3 coding DNA: TGCGCCAGCAGCCAGGGGTCGAACACTGAAGCTTTCTTT. Protein product: CASSQGSNTEAFF.

The chain combines TRBV19 with TRBJ1-2, with 8 positions matching TRBD1. Trimming removed 3 bases from V and 2 bases from J; junction bases left unmatched: 5. CDR1 and CDR2 (germline): LNHDA, SQIVND (reference sequence). CDR3 size: 15 residues. The CDR3 is CASSIQWTGNYGYTF. The CDR3 nucleotides read TGTGCCAGTAGTATTCAGTGGACAGGGAACTATGGCTACACCTTC.

The chain recombines TRBV2 with TRBJ1-2; 11 bases map to TRBD1. Germline trimming cut 3 bases from V and 7 bases from J; bases unmatched to any gene: 7. Germline V gives CDR1 SNHLY, CDR2 FYNNEI. The CDR3 extends over 15 amino acids. This CDR3 reads CASSEMGQGVGGYTF. The CDR3 DNA sequence: TGTGCCAGCAGTGAGATGGGACAGGGGGTGGGTGGCTACACCTTC. The full variable domain, with the rest looked up from reference TRBV2 and TRBJ1-2, is EPEVTQTPSHQVTQMGQEVILRCVPISNHLYFYWYRQILGQKVEFLVSFYNNEISEKSEIFDDQFSVERPDGSNFTLKIRSTKLEDSAMYFCASSEMGQGVGGYTFGSGTRLTVV.

This rearrangement joins TRBV13 to TRBJ2-1; 7 nucleotides line up with TRBD2. The germline V gene has CDR1 PRHDT and CDR2 FYEKMQ (reference sequence). Trimming at V came to 5 bases and at J to 3 bases, leaving 7 bases not matched to a gene. CDR3 length: 15 residues. CDR3 amino acids: CASSPTREGYNEQFF. DNA for the CDR3: TGTGCCAGCAGCCCGACGAGGGAGGGCTACAATGAGCAGTTCTTC. Full variable domain (missing parts from reference TRBV13 and TRBJ2-1): AAGVIQSPRHLIKEKRETATLKCYPIPRHDTVYWYQQGPGQDPQFLISFYEKMQSDKGSIPDRFSAQQFSDYHSELNMSSLELGDSALYFCASSPTREGYNEQFFGPGTRLTVL.

CDR3 DNA: TGTGCCTGGAGTTATAAAAGGGGGCTGGGGGAACTGTTTTTT. Encoded protein: CAWSYKRGLGELFF. J is TRBJ1-4 and V is TRBV30; TRBD1 matches at 7 bases. The CDR3 totals 14 residues. The V and J ends lost 2 bases and 12 bases, in that order; junction bases with no gene match: 12. Germline CDR1 GTSNPN, CDR2 SVGIG (reference sequence).